The T cell receptor (beta chain) under discussion was sequenced for a study of T cell changes during pregnancy in multiple sclerosis. Libraries were prepared by immunoSEQ multiplex PCR; TCRdb keeps only in-frame clonotypes and omits some of them. The sample has tens of thousands of clones; about 92% are singletons. V was pared by 0 bases and J by 4 bases, with 2 bases of the junction left unmatched. CDR3 length equals 15 residues. Germline values: CDR1 LGHNA, CDR2 YNFKEQ. The source was peripheral blood, collected in the first trimester of pregnancy. The V gene is TRBV4-2, the J gene TRBJ1-2, with TRBD1 matching 10 bases. This TCR was recovered from a female donor with multiple sclerosis, enrolled in a pregnancy study. For the CDR3, the DNA is TGTGCCAGCAGCCAAGACCGGACAGGGGGCTATGGCTACACCTTC. Translating it yields CASSQDRTGGYGYTF.